This T cell receptor beta chain came from a study of cytomegalovirus exposure and HLA in healthy donors. The study ran its PCR with 60 Vbeta and 13 Jbeta primers. Sequenced by immunoSEQ multiplex PCR; TCRdb stores in-frame clones only, minus some. This table holds 53,000 or so clones. The source of this sequence is a male donor in good health and CMV-seropositive. The sequenced sample consisted of PBMCs.

CDR3 loop: CASSQDTTGGYTF. The DNA of the CDR3 is TGTGCCAGCTCACAGGACACTACGGGTGGCTACACCTTC. The chain uses TRBV18 and TRBJ1-2, with a possible D match to TRBD1 (5 bases). This CDR3 has 13 residues. Germline V gives CDR1 KGHSH, CDR2 LQKENI. V lost 4 bases to trimming and J lost 7 bases, with 13 bases between them.